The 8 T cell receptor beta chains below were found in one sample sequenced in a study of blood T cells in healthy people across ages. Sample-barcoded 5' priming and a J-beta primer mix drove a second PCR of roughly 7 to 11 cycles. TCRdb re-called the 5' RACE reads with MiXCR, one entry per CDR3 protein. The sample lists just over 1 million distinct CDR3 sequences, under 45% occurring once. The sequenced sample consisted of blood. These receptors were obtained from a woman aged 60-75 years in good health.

Here the CDR3 reads CASSEAQETQYF. CDR3 DNA: TGTGCCAGCAGTGAAGCGCAAGAGACCCAGTACTTC. The chain links TRBV6-1 to TRBJ2-5; D remains unclear. Trimming pared 0 bases from V and 2 bases from J, leaving 1 base between. In germline, CDR1 is MNHNS, CDR2 SASEGT. This CDR3 has 12 residues.

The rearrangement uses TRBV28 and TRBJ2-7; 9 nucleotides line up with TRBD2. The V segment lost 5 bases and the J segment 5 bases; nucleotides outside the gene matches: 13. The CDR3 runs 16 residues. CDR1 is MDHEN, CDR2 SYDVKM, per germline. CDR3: CASSLQQASGNDEQYF. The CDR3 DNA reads TGTGCCAGCAGTCTCCAGCAGGCTAGCGGGAACGACGAGCAGTACTTC.

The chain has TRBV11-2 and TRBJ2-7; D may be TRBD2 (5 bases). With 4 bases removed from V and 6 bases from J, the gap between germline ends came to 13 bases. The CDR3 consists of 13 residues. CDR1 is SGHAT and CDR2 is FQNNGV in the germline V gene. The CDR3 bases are TGTGCCAGCAGCTCCCCCGGGGTTCGCGAGCAGTACTTC. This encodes CASSSPGVREQYF.

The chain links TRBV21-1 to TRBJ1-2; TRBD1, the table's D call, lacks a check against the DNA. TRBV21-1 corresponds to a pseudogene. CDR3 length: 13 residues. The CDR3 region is CASSKRRGAGYTF. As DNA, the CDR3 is TGTGCCAGCAGCAAACGTCGGGGGGCTGGCTACACCTTC.

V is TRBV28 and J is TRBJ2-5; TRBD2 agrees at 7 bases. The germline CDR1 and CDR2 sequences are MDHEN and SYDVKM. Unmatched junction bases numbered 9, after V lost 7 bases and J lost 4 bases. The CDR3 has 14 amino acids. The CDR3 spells CASTQRLAVETQYF. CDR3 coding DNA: TGTGCCAGCACCCAGAGGCTAGCGGTAGAGACCCAGTACTTC.

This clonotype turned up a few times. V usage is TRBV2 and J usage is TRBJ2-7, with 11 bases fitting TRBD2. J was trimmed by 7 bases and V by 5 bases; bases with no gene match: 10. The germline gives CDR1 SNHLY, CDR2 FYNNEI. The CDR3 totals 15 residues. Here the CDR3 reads CASSPSGRSYNEQYF. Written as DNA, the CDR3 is TGTGCCAGCAGTCCTAGCGGGAGGTCTTACAATGAGCAGTACTTC.

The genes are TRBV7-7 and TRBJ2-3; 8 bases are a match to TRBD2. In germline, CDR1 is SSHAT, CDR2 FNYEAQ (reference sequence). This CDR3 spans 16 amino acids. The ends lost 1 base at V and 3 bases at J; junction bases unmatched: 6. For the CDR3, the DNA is TGTGCCAGCAGCTTAGGGACGGGAGGGCCGACAGATACGCAGTATTTT. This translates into CASSLGTGGPTDTQYF.

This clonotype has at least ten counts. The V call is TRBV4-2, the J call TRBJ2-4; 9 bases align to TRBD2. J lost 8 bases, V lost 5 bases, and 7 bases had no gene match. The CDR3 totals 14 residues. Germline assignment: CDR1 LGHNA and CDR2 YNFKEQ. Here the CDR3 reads CASSSREGRDIQYF. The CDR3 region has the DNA TGTGCCAGCAGCTCGCGGGAGGGCCGGGACATTCAGTACTTC.